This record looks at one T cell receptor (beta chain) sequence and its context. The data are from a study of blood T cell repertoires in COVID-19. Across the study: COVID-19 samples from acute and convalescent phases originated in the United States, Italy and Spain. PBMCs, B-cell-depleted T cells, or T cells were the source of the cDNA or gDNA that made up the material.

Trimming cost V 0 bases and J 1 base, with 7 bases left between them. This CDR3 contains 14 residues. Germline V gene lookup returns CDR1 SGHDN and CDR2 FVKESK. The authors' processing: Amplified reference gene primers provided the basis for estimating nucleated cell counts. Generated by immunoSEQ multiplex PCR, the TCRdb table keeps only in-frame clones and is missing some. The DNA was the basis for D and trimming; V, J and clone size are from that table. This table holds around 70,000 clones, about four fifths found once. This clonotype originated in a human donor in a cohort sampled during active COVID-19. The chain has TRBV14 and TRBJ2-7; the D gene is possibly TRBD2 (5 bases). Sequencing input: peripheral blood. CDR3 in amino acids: CASSQELESYEQYF. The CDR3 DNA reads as TGTGCCAGCAGCCAAGAACTAGAATCCTACGAGCAGTACTTC.